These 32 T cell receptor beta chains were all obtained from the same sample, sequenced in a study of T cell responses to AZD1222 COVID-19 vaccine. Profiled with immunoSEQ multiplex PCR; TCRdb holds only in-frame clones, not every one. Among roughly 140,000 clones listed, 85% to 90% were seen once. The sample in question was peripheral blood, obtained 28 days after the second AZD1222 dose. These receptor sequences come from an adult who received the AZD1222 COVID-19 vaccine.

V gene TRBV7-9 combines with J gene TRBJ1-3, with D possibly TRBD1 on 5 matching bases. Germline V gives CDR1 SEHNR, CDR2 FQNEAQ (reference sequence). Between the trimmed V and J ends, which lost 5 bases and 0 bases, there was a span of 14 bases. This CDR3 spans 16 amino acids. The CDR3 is CASSPPGLNSGNTIYF. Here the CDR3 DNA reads TGTGCCAGCAGCCCCCCGGGACTGAACTCTGGAAACACCATATATTTT. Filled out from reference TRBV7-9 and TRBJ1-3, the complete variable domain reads DTGVSQNPRHKITKRGQNVTFRCDPISEHNRLYWYRQTLGQGPEFLTYFQNEAQLEKSRLLSDRFSAERPKGSFSTLEIQRTEQGDSAMYLCASSPPGLNSGNTIYFGEGSWLTVV.

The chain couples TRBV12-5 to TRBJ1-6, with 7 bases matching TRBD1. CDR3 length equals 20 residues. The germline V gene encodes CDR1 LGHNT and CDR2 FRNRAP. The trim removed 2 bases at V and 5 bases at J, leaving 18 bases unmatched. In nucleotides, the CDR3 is TGTGCTAGTGGTTTGTACCCACGGACAGGTAAAGGACCCAATAATTCACCCCTCCACTTT. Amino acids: CASGLYPRTGKGPNNSPLHF.

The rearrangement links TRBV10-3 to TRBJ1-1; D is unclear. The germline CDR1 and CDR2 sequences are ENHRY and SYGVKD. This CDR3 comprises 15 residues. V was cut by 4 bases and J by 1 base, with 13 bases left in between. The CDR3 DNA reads TGTGCCATCAGTGGATGGGGTGAAGAGAACACTGAAGCTTTCTTT. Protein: CAISGWGEENTEAFF.

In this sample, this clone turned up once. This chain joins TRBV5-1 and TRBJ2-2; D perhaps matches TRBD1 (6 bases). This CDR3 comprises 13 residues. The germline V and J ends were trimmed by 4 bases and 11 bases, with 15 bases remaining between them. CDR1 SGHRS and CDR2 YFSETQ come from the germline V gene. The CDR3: CASSLGQPGELFF. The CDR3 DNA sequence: TGCGCCAGCAGCCTAGGACAGCCGGGAGAGCTGTTTTTT.

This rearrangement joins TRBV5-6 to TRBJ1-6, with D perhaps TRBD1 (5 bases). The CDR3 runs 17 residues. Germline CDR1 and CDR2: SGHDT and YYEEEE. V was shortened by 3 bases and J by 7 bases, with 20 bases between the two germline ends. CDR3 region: CASSSIRESGTNSPLHF. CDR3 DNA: TGTGCCAGCAGCTCCATCAGGGAGTCCGGAACAAATTCACCCCTCCACTTT.

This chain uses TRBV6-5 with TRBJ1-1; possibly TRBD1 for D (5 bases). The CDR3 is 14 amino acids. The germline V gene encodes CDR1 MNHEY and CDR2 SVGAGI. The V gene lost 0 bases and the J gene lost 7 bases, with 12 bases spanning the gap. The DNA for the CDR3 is TGTGCCAGCAGTTACTCGGGGACTCGAAATGAAGCTTTCTTT. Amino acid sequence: CASSYSGTRNEAFF.

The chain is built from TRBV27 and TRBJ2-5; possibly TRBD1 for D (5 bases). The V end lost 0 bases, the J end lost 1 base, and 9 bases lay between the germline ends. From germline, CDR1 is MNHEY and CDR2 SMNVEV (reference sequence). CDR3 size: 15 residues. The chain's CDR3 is CASSLSGAGQETQYF. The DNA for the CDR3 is TGTGCCAGCAGTTTATCAGGGGCCGGCCAAGAGACCCAGTACTTC.

CDR3 residues: CASSLAEGFGGYTF. The CDR3 DNA reads as TGCGCCAGCAGCTTGGCGGAGGGGTTTGGTGGCTACACCTTC. V gene TRBV5-1 combines with J gene TRBJ1-2; D is possibly TRBD1 (5 bases). The germline V gene has CDR1 SGHRS and CDR2 YFSETQ. The CDR3 has 14 amino acids. V lost 0 bases and J 7 bases, leaving 13 bases between the germline ends. The full variable domain, its missing parts supplied by reference TRBV5-1 and TRBJ1-2, is KAGVTQTPRYLIKTRGQQVTLSCSPISGHRSVSWYQQTPGQGLQFLFEYFSETQRNKGNFPGRFSGRQFSNSRSEMNVSTLELGDSALYLCASSLAEGFGGYTFGSGTRLTVV.

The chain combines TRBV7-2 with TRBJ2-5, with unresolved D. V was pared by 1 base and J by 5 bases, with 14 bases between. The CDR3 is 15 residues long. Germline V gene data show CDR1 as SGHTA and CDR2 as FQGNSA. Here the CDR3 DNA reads TGTGCCAGCAGCTTAGATACCGTACCCTGGGAGACCCAGTACTTC. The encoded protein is CASSLDTVPWETQYF.

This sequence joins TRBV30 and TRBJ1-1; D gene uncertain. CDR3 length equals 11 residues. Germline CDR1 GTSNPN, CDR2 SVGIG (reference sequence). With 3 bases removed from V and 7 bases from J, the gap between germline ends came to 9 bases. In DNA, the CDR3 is TGTGCCTGGAGGGGATCGAATGAAGCTTTCTTT. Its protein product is CAWRGSNEAFF.

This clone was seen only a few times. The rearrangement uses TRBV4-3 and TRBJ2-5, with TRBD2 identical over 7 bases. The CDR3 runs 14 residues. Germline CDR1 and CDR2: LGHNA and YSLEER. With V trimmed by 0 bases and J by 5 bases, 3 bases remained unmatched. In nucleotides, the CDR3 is TGCGCCAGCAGCCAAGATATGGGGGGGGAGACCCAGTACTTC. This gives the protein CASSQDMGGETQYF.

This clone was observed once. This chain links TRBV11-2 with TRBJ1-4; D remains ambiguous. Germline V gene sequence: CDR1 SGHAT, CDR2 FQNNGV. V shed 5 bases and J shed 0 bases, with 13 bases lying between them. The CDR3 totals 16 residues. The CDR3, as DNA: TGTGCCAGCAGCCGTTTTGCACAGTCAACTAATGAAAAACTGTTTTTT. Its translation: CASSRFAQSTNEKLFF.

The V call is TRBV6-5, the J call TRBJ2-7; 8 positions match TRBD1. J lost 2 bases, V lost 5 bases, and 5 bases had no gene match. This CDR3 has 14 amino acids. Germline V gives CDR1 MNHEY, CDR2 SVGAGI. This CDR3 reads CASSTRGRPYEQYF. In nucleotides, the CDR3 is TGTGCCAGCAGTACCAGGGGGCGTCCCTACGAGCAGTACTTC.

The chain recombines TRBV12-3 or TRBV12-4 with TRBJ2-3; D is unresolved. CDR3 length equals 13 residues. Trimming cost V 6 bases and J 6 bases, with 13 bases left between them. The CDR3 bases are TGTGCCAGCAGGACGACCCCGGGTGATACGCAGTATTTT. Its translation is CASRTTPGDTQYF.

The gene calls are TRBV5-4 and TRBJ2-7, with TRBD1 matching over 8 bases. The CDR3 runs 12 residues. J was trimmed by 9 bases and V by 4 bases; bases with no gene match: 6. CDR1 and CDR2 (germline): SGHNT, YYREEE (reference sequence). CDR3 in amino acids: CASSLQGGAQYV. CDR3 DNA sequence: TGTGCCAGCAGCCTACAGGGGGGCGCGCAGTACGTC.

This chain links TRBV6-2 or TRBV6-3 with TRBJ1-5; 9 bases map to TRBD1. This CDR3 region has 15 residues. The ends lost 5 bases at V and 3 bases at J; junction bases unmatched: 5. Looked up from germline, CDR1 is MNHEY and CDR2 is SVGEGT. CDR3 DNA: TGTGCCAGCAGTAAGGGACAGGGTTTCAATCAGCCCCAGCATTTT. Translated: CASSKGQGFNQPQHF.

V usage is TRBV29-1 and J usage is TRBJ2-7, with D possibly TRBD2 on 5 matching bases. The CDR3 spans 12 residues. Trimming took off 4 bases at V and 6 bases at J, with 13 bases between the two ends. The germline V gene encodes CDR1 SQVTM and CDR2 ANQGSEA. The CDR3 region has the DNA TGCAGCGTTGTCCCTAGCTGGGGCGAGCAGTACTTC. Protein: CSVVPSWGEQYF.

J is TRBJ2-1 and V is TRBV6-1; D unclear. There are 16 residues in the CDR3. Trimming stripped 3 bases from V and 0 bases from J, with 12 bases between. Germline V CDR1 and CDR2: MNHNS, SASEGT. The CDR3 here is CASSDFRPPSYNEQFF. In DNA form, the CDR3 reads TGTGCCAGCAGTGATTTCAGGCCCCCCTCCTACAATGAGCAGTTCTTC.

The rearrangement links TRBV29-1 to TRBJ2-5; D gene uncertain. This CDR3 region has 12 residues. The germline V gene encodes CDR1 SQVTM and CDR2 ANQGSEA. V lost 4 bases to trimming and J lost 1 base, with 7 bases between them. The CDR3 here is CSVVRRQETQYF. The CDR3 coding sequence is TGCAGCGTTGTTAGGCGCCAAGAGACCCAGTACTTC.

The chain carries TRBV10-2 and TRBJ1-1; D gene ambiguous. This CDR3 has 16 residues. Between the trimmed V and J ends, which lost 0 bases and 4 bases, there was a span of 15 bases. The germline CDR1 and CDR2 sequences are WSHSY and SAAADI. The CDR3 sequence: CASSESRGSWGTEAFF. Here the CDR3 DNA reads TGCGCCAGCAGTGAGTCGCGAGGCTCGTGGGGCACTGAAGCTTTCTTT.

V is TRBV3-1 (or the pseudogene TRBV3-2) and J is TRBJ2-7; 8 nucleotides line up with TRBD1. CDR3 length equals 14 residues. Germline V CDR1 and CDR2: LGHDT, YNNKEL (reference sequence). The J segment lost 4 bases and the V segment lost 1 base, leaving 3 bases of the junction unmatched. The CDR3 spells CASSQGQGRYEQYF. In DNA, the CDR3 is TGTGCCAGCAGCCAAGGACAGGGGAGGTACGAGCAGTACTTC.

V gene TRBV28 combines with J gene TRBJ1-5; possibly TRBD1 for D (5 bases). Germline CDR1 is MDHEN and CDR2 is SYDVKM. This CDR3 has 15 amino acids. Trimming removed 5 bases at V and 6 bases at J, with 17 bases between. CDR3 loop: CASSPYLGEGQPQHF. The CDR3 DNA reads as TGTGCCAGCAGTCCGTATCTGGGGGAGGGTCAGCCCCAGCATTTT.

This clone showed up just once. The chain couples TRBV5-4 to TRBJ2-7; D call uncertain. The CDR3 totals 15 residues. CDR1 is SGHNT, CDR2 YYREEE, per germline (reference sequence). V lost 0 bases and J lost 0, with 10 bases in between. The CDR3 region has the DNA TGTGCCAGCAGCTTGGATCTAGGTCCCTCCTACGAGCAGTACTTC. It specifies CASSLDLGPSYEQYF.

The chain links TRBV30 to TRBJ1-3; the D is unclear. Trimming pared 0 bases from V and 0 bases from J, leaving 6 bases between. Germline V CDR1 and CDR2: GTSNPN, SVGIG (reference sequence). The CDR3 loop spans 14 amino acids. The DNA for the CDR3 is TGTGCCTGGAGTGTCGGGAACTCTGGAAACACCATATATTTT. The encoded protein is CAWSVGNSGNTIYF.

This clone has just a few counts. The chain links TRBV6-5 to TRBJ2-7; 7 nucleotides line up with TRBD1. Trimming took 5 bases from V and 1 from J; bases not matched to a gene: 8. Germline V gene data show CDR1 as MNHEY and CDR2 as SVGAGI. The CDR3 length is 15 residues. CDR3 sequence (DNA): TGTGCCAGCAGTAAGCCGGGACAGCCGTCCTACGAGCAGTACTTC. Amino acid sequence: CASSKPGQPSYEQYF.

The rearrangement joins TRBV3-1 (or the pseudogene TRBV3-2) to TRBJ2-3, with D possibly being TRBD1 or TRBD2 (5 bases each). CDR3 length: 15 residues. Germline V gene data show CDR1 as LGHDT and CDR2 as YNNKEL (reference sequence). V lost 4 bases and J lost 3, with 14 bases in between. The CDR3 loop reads CASSRRGVGTDTQYF. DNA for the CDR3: TGTGCCAGCAGCCGCCGAGGGGTGGGGACAGATACGCAGTATTTT.

The CDR3 DNA follows: TGTGCCAGCAGCCAAGTCCGGCGAGGGGTAGCTTTCTTT. It codes for CASSQVRRGVAFF. V is TRBV3-1 (or the pseudogene TRBV3-2) and J is TRBJ1-1; D may be TRBD1 (5 bases). V was pared by 1 base and J by 10 bases, with 13 bases between. Germline values: CDR1 LGHDT, CDR2 YNNKEL (reference sequence). This CDR3 contains 13 residues.

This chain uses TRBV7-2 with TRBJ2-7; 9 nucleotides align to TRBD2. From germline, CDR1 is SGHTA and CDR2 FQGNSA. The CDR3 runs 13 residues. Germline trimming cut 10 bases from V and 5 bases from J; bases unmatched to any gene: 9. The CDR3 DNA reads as TGTGCCACCAGAGCGGGAGGAGAGCACGAGCAGTACTTC. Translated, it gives CATRAGGEHEQYF. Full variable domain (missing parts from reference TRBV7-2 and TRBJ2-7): GAGVSQSPSNKVTEKGKDVELRCDPISGHTALYWYRQSLGQGLEFLIYFQGNSAPDKSGLPSDRFSAERTGGSVSTLTIQRTQQEDSAVYLCATRAGGEHEQYFGPGTRLTVT.

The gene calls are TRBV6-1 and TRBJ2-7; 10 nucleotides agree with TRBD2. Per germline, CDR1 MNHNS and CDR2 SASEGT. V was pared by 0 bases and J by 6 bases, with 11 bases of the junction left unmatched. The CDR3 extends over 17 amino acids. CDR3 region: CASSEAGAGTSVFEQYF. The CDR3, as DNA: TGTGCCAGCAGTGAAGCCGGGGCAGGGACTAGCGTTTTCGAGCAGTACTTC.

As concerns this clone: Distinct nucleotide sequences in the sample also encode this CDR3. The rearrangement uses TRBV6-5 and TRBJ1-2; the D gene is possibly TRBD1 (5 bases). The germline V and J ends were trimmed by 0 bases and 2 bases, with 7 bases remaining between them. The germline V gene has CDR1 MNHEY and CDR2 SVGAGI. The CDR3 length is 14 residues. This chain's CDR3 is CASSYSRQNYGYTF. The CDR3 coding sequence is TGTGCCAGCAGTTACTCGAGACAGAACTATGGCTACACCTTC.

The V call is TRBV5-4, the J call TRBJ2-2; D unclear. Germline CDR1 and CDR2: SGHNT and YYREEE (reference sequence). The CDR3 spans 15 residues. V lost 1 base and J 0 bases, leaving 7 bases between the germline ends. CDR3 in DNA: TGTGCCAGCAGCTTGAGAAGGACGAACACCGGGGAGCTGTTTTTT. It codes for CASSLRRTNTGELFF.

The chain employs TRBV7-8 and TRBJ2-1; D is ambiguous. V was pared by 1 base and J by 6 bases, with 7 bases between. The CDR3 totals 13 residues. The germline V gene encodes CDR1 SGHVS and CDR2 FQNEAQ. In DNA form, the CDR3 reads TGTGCCAGCAGCTTAGGGGGTCCCAATGAGCAGTTCTTC. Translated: CASSLGGPNEQFF. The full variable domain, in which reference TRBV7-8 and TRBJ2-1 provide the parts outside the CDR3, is GAGVSQSPRYKVAKRGQDVALRCDPISGHVSLFWYQQALGQGPEFLTYFQNEAQLDKSGLPSDRFFAERPEGSVSTLKIQRTQQEDSAVYLCASSLGGPNEQFFGPGTRLTVL.